This note documents a single T cell receptor (beta chain) sequence. The data belong to a study of blood T cell repertoires in COVID-19. The wider study: Samples came from the United States, Italy and Spain, spanning acute and convalescent COVID-19. T cells, B-cell-depleted T cells, or PBMCs provided the cDNA or gDNA that served as material.

Original processing methods: Quantification of nucleated cells was approximated via reference gene primer amplification. The table came from immunoSEQ multiplex PCR; TCRdb's copy has only in-frame clones and leaves some out. The D gene and trimming were derived from the DNA, and the V and J assignments and clone size from that table. The sample has some 80,000 clones, around 84% seen once. Trimming removed 9 bases from V and 2 bases from J, with 8 bases in between. This CDR3 contains 13 residues. Sequenced: peripheral blood. The TCR sequence derives from a woman aged 70-85 years with acute or convalescent COVID-19. The V and J genes are TRBV12-3 or TRBV12-4 and TRBJ2-6; D remains unclear. In DNA form, the CDR3 reads TGTGCCAGTAGAAAAGCTGGGGCCAACGTCCTGACTTTC. It is translated as CASRKAGANVLTF.